The 10 T cell receptor beta chains below come from one sample, sequenced in a study of blood T cell repertoires in COVID-19. TCRdb keeps only in-frame clones here, not all; method: immunoSEQ multiplex PCR. The table lists 140,000 or so clones, around four fifths of them singletons. The sample consisted of PBMCs or T cells enriched from blood (not recorded which). The source of these receptors is a woman aged 40 to 49 who had recovered from COVID-19.

The V call is TRBV24-1, the J call TRBJ2-3; 10 bases fit TRBD2. This CDR3 contains 15 residues. CDR1 is KGHDR and CDR2 is SFDVKD in the germline V gene. The V and J ends lost 4 bases and 2 bases, in that order; junction bases with no gene match: 2. The CDR3 region is CATSDLAGDTDTQYF. Here the CDR3 DNA reads TGTGCCACCAGTGACCTAGCGGGAGACACAGATACGCAGTATTTT.

V and J are TRBV28 and TRBJ2-3, with TRBD1 matching over 10 bases. The junction had 17 bases not matched to a gene; V was cut back by 5 bases and J by 6 bases. This CDR3 spans 18 amino acids. The germline CDR1 and CDR2 sequences are MDHEN and SYDVKM. The CDR3 here is CASSRSTSGTGELDTQYF. The CDR3 coding sequence is TGTGCCAGCAGTCGATCAACTTCCGGGACAGGGGAATTGGATACGCAGTATTTT.

The rearrangement uses TRBV7-9 and TRBJ1-4; perhaps TRBD1 as D (6 bases). V was clipped by 5 bases and J by 5 bases, with 15 bases between them. The CDR3 is 15 amino acids. The germline V gene has CDR1 SEHNR and CDR2 FQNEAQ (reference sequence). The CDR3 region has the DNA TGTGCCAGCAGCGCCTACAGGGCGGAGAATGAAAAACTGTTTTTT. This sequence encodes CASSAYRAENEKLFF.

This clone turned up a few times. The chain links TRBV3-1 (or the pseudogene TRBV3-2) to TRBJ1-1; D is unresolved. V shed 3 bases and J shed 5 bases, with 7 bases lying between them. CDR3 size: 12 residues. Germline-derived CDR1 and CDR2 are LGHDT and YNNKEL (reference sequence). CDR3 in DNA: TGTGCCAGCAGCCATTTCCGGACTGAAGCTTTCTTT. Its protein is CASSHFRTEAFF.

In its sample, this clone was seen once. The gene calls are TRBV5-1 and TRBJ1-1; perhaps TRBD1 as D (6 bases). The CDR3 contains 13 residues. Per the germline V gene, CDR1 is SGHRS and CDR2 is YFSETQ. Trimming stripped 4 bases from V and 4 bases from J, with 11 bases between. The DNA for the CDR3 is TGCGCCAGCAGCATAACAGGGTTCACTGAAGCTTTCTTT. Its protein product is CASSITGFTEAFF.

The J gene is TRBJ2-3, the V gene TRBV9; D is unclear. Germline V gives CDR1 SGDLS, CDR2 YYNGEE. The CDR3 sequence is 15 residues long. V shed 3 bases and J shed 2 bases, with 13 bases lying between them. The CDR3 region has the DNA TGTGCCAGCAGCGCTGGAAGCGCTACCACAGATACGCAGTATTTT. Translation: CASSAGSATTDTQYF.

V usage is TRBV30 and J usage is TRBJ2-7, with D unresolved. CDR1 GTSNPN and CDR2 SVGIG come from the germline V gene (reference sequence). Trimming removed 1 base from V and 6 bases from J, with 7 bases in between. The CDR3 length is 11 residues. The CDR3 DNA reads TGTGCCTGGAGTGCCGGGTCCGAGCAGTACTTC. This translates into CAWSAGSEQYF.

The rearrangement uses TRBV30 and TRBJ2-1; 8 positions agree with TRBD2. Germline V CDR1 and CDR2: GTSNPN, SVGIG (reference sequence). The CDR3 has 13 amino acids. With V trimmed by 7 bases and J by 1 base, 3 bases remained unmatched. In DNA, the CDR3 is TGTGCCTCGGCTAGCGGGTCCTACAATGAGCAGTTCTTC. Protein: CASASGSYNEQFF.

The chain uses TRBV3-1 (or the pseudogene TRBV3-2) and TRBJ2-1, with D unclear. The CDR3 is 12 residues long. CDR1 and CDR2 from the germline V gene are LGHDT and YNNKEL (reference sequence). V lost 5 bases, J lost 2 bases, and 4 bases lay in between. CDR3 DNA sequence: TGTGCCAGCAGCTCGGCCTACAATGAGCAGTTCTTC. This sequence encodes CASSSAYNEQFF.

The rearrangement uses TRBV7-8 and TRBJ1-1; 10 nucleotides agree with TRBD1. CDR1 and CDR2 (germline): SGHVS, FQNEAQ. The trim removed 5 bases at V and 4 bases at J, leaving 4 bases unmatched. The CDR3 is 14 residues long. The CDR3: CASSKGQGFTEAFF. In DNA form, the CDR3 reads TGTGCCAGCAGCAAGGGACAGGGGTTCACTGAAGCTTTCTTT.